Each of the 21 T cell receptor beta chains below was sequenced from the same sample in a study of control samples from healthy donors and cancer patients. This table comes from immunoSEQ multiplex PCR, and its TCRdb copy is limited to in-frame clones, with some not included. The table includes fewer than 200,000 clones, roughly 90% detected once. The sequencing input was blood. The receptor set was obtained from a man younger than 45 in good health.

The chain employs TRBV28 and TRBJ2-2, with TRBD1 as a possible D gene (7 bases). V lost 7 bases and J lost 0, with 21 bases in between. Germline V gene sequence: CDR1 MDHEN, CDR2 SYDVKM. The CDR3 covers 18 residues. CDR3 bases: TGTGCCAGCACCGCGCCGCCCGGGGGACAGACGAACACCGGGGAGCTGTTTTTT. This sequence encodes CASTAPPGGQTNTGELFF.

The chain is built from TRBV18 and TRBJ1-5; possibly TRBD1 for D (5 bases). Germline V gene lookup returns CDR1 KGHSH and CDR2 LQKENI. The CDR3 totals 15 residues. The V and J ends lost 2 bases and 5 bases respectively, with 13 bases between them. CDR3 bases: TGTGCCAGCTCACCAACCTCGGGACGGGATCAGCCCCAGCATTTT. Translation: CASSPTSGRDQPQHF.

In DNA form, the CDR3 reads TGTGCCAGCAGCGTAGCCCAGGTCTCTGGAAACACCATATATTTT. As protein: CASSVAQVSGNTIYF. The V gene is TRBV9, the J gene TRBJ1-3; D unresolved. Germline CDR1 and CDR2: SGDLS and YYNGEE. V lost 0 bases and J lost 0, with 7 bases in between. The CDR3 is made up of 15 amino acids.

The genes are TRBV28 and TRBJ2-3, with D unresolved. The germline V and J ends were trimmed by 2 bases and 0 bases, with 12 bases remaining between them. Germline V lookup: CDR1 MDHEN, CDR2 SYDVKM. CDR3 size: 16 residues. In DNA form, the CDR3 reads TGTGCCAGCAGTTTAATAGGGTGGGAAAGCACAGATACGCAGTATTTT. Translating it yields CASSLIGWESTDTQYF.

J is TRBJ2-5 and V is TRBV7-2; possibly TRBD2 for D (5 bases). This CDR3 is 14 amino acids long. V was clipped by 1 base and J by 5 bases, with 11 bases between them. Germline loops: CDR1 SGHTA, CDR2 FQGNSA. CDR3 sequence (DNA): TGTGCCAGCAGCTTAGTGGCGGGTTTGGAGACCCAGTACTTC. Its protein product is CASSLVAGLETQYF.

The chain carries TRBV27 and TRBJ1-4; no reliable D call. The germline V and J ends were trimmed by 4 bases and 0 bases, with 9 bases remaining between them. The CDR3 loop spans 15 amino acids. CDR1 is MNHEY and CDR2 is SMNVEV in the germline V gene (reference sequence). The CDR3 loop reads CASSSGTATNEKLFF. The CDR3 DNA reads as TGTGCCAGCAGTTCAGGAACTGCAACTAATGAAAAACTGTTTTTT. Looking up the rest from reference TRBV27 and TRBJ1-4 gives the full variable domain: EAQVTQNPRYLITVTGKKLTVTCSQNMNHEYMSWYRQDPGLGLRQIYYSMNVEVTDKGDVPEGYKVSRKEKRNFPLILESPSPNQTSLYFCASSSGTATNEKLFFGSGTQLSVL.

The genes are TRBV29-1 and TRBJ1-4; D call uncertain. The CDR3 totals 11 residues. Trimming cost V 5 bases and J 10 bases, with 11 bases left between them. Germline-derived CDR1 and CDR2 are SQVTM and ANQGSEA. The CDR3 reads CSVQALGKLFF. The CDR3 bases are TGCAGCGTTCAGGCCTTGGGAAAACTGTTTTTT. The full variable domain, in which reference TRBV29-1 and TRBJ1-4 provide the parts outside the CDR3, is SAVISQKPSRDICQRGTSLTIQCQVDSQVTMMFWYRQQPGQSLTLIATANQGSEATYESGFVIDKFPISRPNLTFSTLTVSNMSPEDSSIYLCSVQALGKLFFGSGTQLSVL.

The chain joins TRBV3-1 (or the pseudogene TRBV3-2) to TRBJ2-2; the D is unclear. The CDR3 is 14 residues long. Trimming took off 4 bases at V and 5 bases at J, with 11 bases between the two ends. Germline-derived CDR1 and CDR2 are LGHDT and YNNKEL (reference sequence). CDR3 coding DNA: TGTGCCAGCAGCCCGGGTCTAGAGACCGGGGAGCTGTTTTTT. Protein: CASSPGLETGELFF.

The CDR3 DNA reads as TGTGCCACCAAAACAGGGGATCGGAACGAGCAGTACTTC. Translated: CATKTGDRNEQYF. V gene TRBV19 combines with J gene TRBJ2-7; TRBD1 matches at 7 bases. The CDR3 contains 13 residues. Germline trimming cut 10 bases from V and 5 bases from J; bases unmatched to any gene: 11. CDR1 is LNHDA, CDR2 SQIVND, per germline (reference sequence).

The chain is built from TRBV5-6 and TRBJ2-2, with 9 bases that match TRBD2. The trim removed 0 bases at V and 6 bases at J, leaving 3 bases unmatched. CDR3 length: 15 amino acids. Germline V lookup: CDR1 SGHDT, CDR2 YYEEEE. Written as DNA, the CDR3 is TGTGCCAGCAGCTTGGGGGCGGGGGGGCCCGGGGAGCTGTTTTTT. It codes for CASSLGAGGPGELFF. Supplemented by reference TRBV5-6 and TRBJ2-2, the full variable domain reads DAGVTQSPTHLIKTRGQQVTLRCSPKSGHDTVSWYQQALGQGPQFIFQYYEEEERQRGNFPDRFSGHQFPNYSSELNVNALLLGDSALYLCASSLGAGGPGELFFGEGSRLTVL.

The rearrangement joins TRBV5-1 to TRBJ2-5; 8 bases map to TRBD1. The J segment lost 4 bases and the V segment lost 5 bases, leaving 10 bases of the junction unmatched. CDR3 length equals 15 residues. Germline assignment: CDR1 SGHRS and CDR2 YFSETQ. The CDR3 DNA follows: TGCGCCAGCAGACCCTGGACAGGGCGGCGAGAGACCCAGTACTTC. Translated: CASRPWTGRRETQYF.

The rearrangement links TRBV5-4 to TRBJ2-2; D is possibly TRBD2 (5 bases). The CDR3 runs to 15 residues. V lost 2 bases and J lost 2, with 10 bases in between. CDR1 and CDR2 (germline): SGHNT, YYREEE (reference sequence). The CDR3 DNA sequence: TGTGCCAGCAGCTTCGGGGTGTCTAACACCGGGGAGCTGTTTTTT. Its protein is CASSFGVSNTGELFF.

The genes are TRBV7-9 and TRBJ1-1; 10 bases are shared with TRBD1. Germline lookup yields CDR1 SEHNR and CDR2 FQNEAQ (reference sequence). The CDR3 extends over 16 amino acids. V was clipped by 5 bases and J by 1 base; unmatched bases: 7. In DNA, the CDR3 is TGTGCCAGCAGCATAGGACAGGGGGGGTCGAACACTGAAGCTTTCTTT. This sequence encodes CASSIGQGGSNTEAFF.

J is TRBJ1-1 and V is TRBV19; 8 nucleotides align to TRBD1. J lost 1 base, V lost 11 bases, and 12 bases had no gene match. CDR1 LNHDA and CDR2 SQIVND come from the germline V gene (reference sequence). The CDR3 runs 15 residues. The CDR3 sequence: CASYRPGQANTEAFF. CDR3 nucleotide sequence: TGTGCCTCCTACCGACCGGGACAGGCGAACACTGAAGCTTTCTTT.

The gene calls are TRBV19 and TRBJ2-7, with 8 bases aligning to TRBD1. The trim removed 9 bases at V and 9 bases at J, leaving 22 bases unmatched. CDR3 size: 16 residues. Germline V gene data show CDR1 as LNHDA and CDR2 as SQIVND (reference sequence). CDR3 residues: CASSPRRTGPSTWQYF. DNA for the CDR3: TGTGCCAGCTCGCCCCGACGGACAGGGCCGTCTACCTGGCAGTACTTC.

This clone was counted a single time. CDR3 coding DNA: TGTGCCAGCAGCCCGGTGAAAAGTCAGCCCCAGCATTTT. Amino acid sequence: CASSPVKSQPQHF. This sequence joins TRBV7-2 and TRBJ1-5; D call uncertain. The germline V gene has CDR1 SGHTA and CDR2 FQGNSA. The V and J ends lost 5 bases and 6 bases respectively, with 11 bases between them. The CDR3 extends over 13 amino acids.

The rearrangement links TRBV7-8 to TRBJ1-1; no clear D gene. Germline assignment: CDR1 SGHVS and CDR2 FQNEAQ. The CDR3 consists of 15 residues. Trimming took 5 bases from V and 1 from J, leaving 14 bases between them. The chain's CDR3 is CASSQVGSRNTEAFF. As DNA, the CDR3 is TGTGCCAGCAGCCAAGTGGGGAGTCGGAACACTGAAGCTTTCTTT.

V usage is TRBV7-3 and J usage is TRBJ2-5; maybe TRBD2 (6 bases). Germline values: CDR1 SGHTA, CDR2 FQGTGA. Trimming took off 4 bases at V and 4 bases at J, with 10 bases between the two ends. This CDR3 has 13 residues. The CDR3 region is CASSSIGGETQYF. The CDR3 bases are TGTGCCAGCAGCTCGATCGGGGGAGAGACCCAGTACTTC.

The CDR3 DNA is TGTGCCAGCAGTGTGGGGCAAATCAATGAGCAGTTCTTC. Translating gives CASSVGQINEQFF. V and J are TRBV5-4 and TRBJ2-1; TRBD1 is a possible D gene (5 bases). The CDR3 consists of 13 residues. V lost 5 bases to trimming and J lost 6 bases, with 12 bases between them. CDR1 and CDR2 (germline): SGHNT, YYREEE (reference sequence).

V is TRBV19 and J is TRBJ2-1, with TRBD2 matching 9 bases. There are 14 residues in the CDR3. From germline, CDR1 is LNHDA and CDR2 SQIVND (reference sequence). Unmatched junction bases numbered 11, after V lost 8 bases and J lost 9 bases. The CDR3 nucleotides read TGTGCCAGTGGGGGGCTAGCGGGGTATGGTGAGCAGTTCTTC. Protein product: CASGGLAGYGEQFF.

J is TRBJ2-7 and V is TRBV7-6; no firm D call. This CDR3 spans 15 amino acids. The V end lost 0 bases, the J end lost 0 bases, and 9 bases lay between the germline ends. Germline V CDR1 and CDR2: SGHVS, FNYEAQ. The CDR3 DNA sequence: TGTGCCAGCAGCTTAGCGCTTGGTCCCTCCTACGAGCAGTACTTC. Protein sequence: CASSLALGPSYEQYF.